This passage covers 17 T cell receptor beta chains from one sample sequenced in a study of blood T cell repertoires in COVID-19. This table comes from immunoSEQ multiplex PCR, and its TCRdb copy is limited to in-frame clones, with some not included. The sample has 220,000 or so clones; roughly 80% are singletons. The sample consisted of peripheral blood. The source of these receptors is a man aged 25-45 years with active or convalescent COVID-19.

The table lists this clone with a few counts. The chain uses TRBV28 and TRBJ2-2; TRBD2 matches 8 bases. Germline V gene data show CDR1 as MDHEN and CDR2 as SYDVKM. Trimming removed 3 bases from V and 6 bases from J; junction bases left unmatched: 15. CDR3 size: 18 residues. The CDR3 spells CASSFSPSGSGLAGELFF. Written as DNA, the CDR3 is TGTGCCAGCAGTTTTAGCCCGAGCGGGAGTGGTTTGGCCGGGGAGCTGTTTTTT. The whole variable domain, filled in from reference TRBV28 and TRBJ2-2, reads DVKVTQSSRYLVKRTGEKVFLECVQDMDHENMFWYRQDPGLGLRLIYFSYDVKMKEKGDIPEGYSVSREKKERFSLILESASTNQTSMYLCASSFSPSGSGLAGELFFGEGSRLTVL.

The chain links TRBV2 to TRBJ1-5, with 9 bases identical to TRBD1. This CDR3 contains 15 residues. V shed 5 bases, J shed 4 bases, and the junction held 6 bases outside the gene matches. The germline gives CDR1 SNHLY, CDR2 FYNNEI. Here the CDR3 reads CASSLTGGFNQPQHF. The CDR3 nucleotides are TGTGCCAGCAGTTTGACAGGGGGGTTTAATCAGCCCCAGCATTTT.

The rearrangement joins TRBV5-1 to TRBJ2-1, with TRBD2 identical over 8 bases. Germline CDR1 reads SGHRS; CDR2 reads YFSETQ. V lost 0 bases, J lost 6 bases, and 17 bases stayed unmatched. The CDR3 has 19 residues. CDR3 sequence (DNA): TGCGCCAGCAGCTTGGCCGGGGTTTACGGCGGGAGGACGGCCAATGAGCAGTTCTTC. Its protein product is CASSLAGVYGGRTANEQFF.

The chain employs TRBV24-1 and TRBJ2-5, with 8 bases fitting TRBD2. Germline CDR1 is KGHDR and CDR2 is SFDVKD. The V segment lost 3 bases and the J segment 2 bases; nucleotides outside the gene matches: 7. The CDR3 has 16 residues. The CDR3 here is CATSDPRRGAQETQYF. CDR3 nucleotides: TGTGCCACCAGTGATCCGCGGCGGGGGGCACAAGAGACCCAGTACTTC.

This clone was observed a single time. The chain recombines TRBV20-1 with TRBJ1-1; maybe TRBD1 (5 bases). The length of the CDR3 is 15 residues. Germline CDR1 DFQATT, CDR2 SNEGSKA (reference sequence). V lost 3 bases and J lost 1, with 15 bases in between. The CDR3 DNA reads TGCAGTGCTAGTCGCCCTCAGGGCGCGAACACTGAAGCTTTCTTT. Encoded protein: CSASRPQGANTEAFF.

The V and J genes are TRBV18 and TRBJ1-5; no definite D call. CDR3 length: 17 residues. V was trimmed by 2 bases and J by 0 bases, leaving 14 bases between them. From germline, CDR1 is KGHSH and CDR2 LQKENI. This CDR3 reads CASSPSARINSNQPQHF. CDR3 nucleotide sequence: TGTGCCAGCTCACCATCAGCTAGGATTAATAGCAATCAGCCCCAGCATTTT.

The rearrangement joins TRBV29-1 to TRBJ2-1, with 8 bases lining up with TRBD2. V lost 3 bases, J lost 5 bases, and 6 bases stayed unmatched. The length of the CDR3 is 14 residues. Looked up from germline, CDR1 is SQVTM and CDR2 is ANQGSEA. This CDR3 reads CSVDRREADNEQFF. The DNA of the CDR3 is TGCAGCGTTGACAGGCGGGAGGCGGACAATGAGCAGTTCTTC.

The rearrangement links TRBV4-3 to TRBJ1-5; D perhaps matches TRBD1 (5 bases). Germline V gives CDR1 LGHNA, CDR2 YSLEER. CDR3 length: 15 amino acids. V dropped 0 bases and J dropped 5 bases, with 11 bases sitting between them. The CDR3 nucleotides are TGCGCCAGCAGCCAAGATCGCAGGGCCCATCAGCCCCAGCATTTT. This codes for CASSQDRRAHQPQHF.

The rearrangement uses TRBV5-1 and TRBJ2-5; possible D gene TRBD2, 6 bases. The CDR3 consists of 14 residues. V was shortened by 0 bases and J by 2 bases, with 8 bases between the two germline ends. From germline, CDR1 is SGHRS and CDR2 YFSETQ. The CDR3 here is CASSLEGTQETQYF. In DNA form, the CDR3 reads TGCGCCAGCAGCTTGGAGGGGACTCAAGAGACCCAGTACTTC.

The rearrangement uses TRBV18 and TRBJ2-3; D is uncertain. The germline V and J ends were trimmed by 3 bases and 13 bases, with 23 bases remaining between them. The CDR3 has 15 amino acids. The V gene's germline CDR1 is KGHSH and CDR2 LQKENI. CDR3 in DNA: TGTGCCAGCTCACCGGAAGCCGGAGCGTTCTCAAGAGAGTATTTT. As protein: CASSPEAGAFSREYF. Full variable domain (outside the CDR3, taken from reference TRBV18 and TRBJ2-3): NAGVMQNPRHLVRRRGQEARLRCSPMKGHSHVYWYRQLPEEGLKFMVYLQKENIIDESGMPKERFSAEFPKEGPSILRIQQVVRGDSAAYFCASSPEAGAFSREYFGPGTRLTVL.

This chain links TRBV21-1 with TRBJ2-2; TRBD2, as called in the table, went unchecked against the DNA. TRBV21-1 is deemed a pseudogene. The length of the CDR3 is 16 residues. The CDR3 is CASSKSRLANDAELFF. Written as DNA, the CDR3 is TGTGCCAGCAGCAAATCTAGACTAGCCAACGACGCGGAGCTGTTTTTT.

The chain has TRBV7-8 and TRBJ1-3, with 7 bases that match TRBD1. V was clipped by 5 bases and J by 4 bases; unmatched bases: 2. Germline V gene data show CDR1 as SGHVS and CDR2 as FQNEAQ. The CDR3 is 13 residues long. In DNA form, the CDR3 reads TGTGCCAGCAGCACGGGACAGGGAAACACCATATATTTT. The encoded protein is CASSTGQGNTIYF.

This chain joins TRBV7-2 and TRBJ1-5; no firm D call. Germline V gives CDR1 SGHTA, CDR2 FQGNSA. The germline V and J ends were trimmed by 2 bases and 1 base, with 12 bases remaining between them. The CDR3 is 16 amino acids. The CDR3, as DNA: TGTGCCAGCAGCTTACGGGGTGCGGGAAGCAATCAGCCCCAGCATTTT. It specifies CASSLRGAGSNQPQHF.

This chain joins TRBV7-8 and TRBJ2-2; 8 positions agree with TRBD2. V dropped 5 bases and J dropped 2; count of bases not matched to a gene: 10. Looked up from germline, CDR1 is SGHVS and CDR2 is FQNEAQ. The CDR3 has 17 residues. CDR3 amino acids: CASSLRGDSGNTGELFF. For the CDR3, the DNA is TGTGCCAGCAGCCTGCGGGGGGATTCGGGAAACACCGGGGAGCTGTTTTTT.

The chain joins TRBV28 to TRBJ2-1; weak D call: TRBD2 (6 bases). V was cut by 3 bases and J by 0 bases, with 9 bases left in between. The CDR3 is 15 amino acids. CDR1 and CDR2 from the germline V gene are MDHEN and SYDVKM. The DNA of the CDR3 is TGTGCCAGCAGTTTCGACGGGAGCTCCTACAATGAGCAGTTCTTC. Translating gives CASSFDGSSYNEQFF.

The chain has TRBV4-1 and TRBJ1-2, with TRBD1 as a possible D gene (5 bases). There are 14 residues in the CDR3. Germline lookup yields CDR1 MGHRA and CDR2 YSYEKL. Trimming took off 1 base at V and 2 bases at J, with 8 bases between the two ends. CDR3 DNA: TGCGCCAGCAGCCAAGCAGGGATCAACTATGGCTACACCTTC. Translation: CASSQAGINYGYTF.

This chain joins TRBV7-2 and TRBJ2-3; D unclear. Germline V gene sequence: CDR1 SGHTA, CDR2 FQGNSA. V gave up 4 bases and J gave up 2 bases, with 4 bases separating them. This CDR3 region has 12 residues. The CDR3 nucleotides are TGTGCCAGCAGCTCCTTCACAGATACGCAGTATTTT. Its translation is CASSSFTDTQYF.